This T cell receptor beta chain was sequenced during a study of T cell responses to AZD1222 COVID-19 vaccine. Study outcomes and limitations: Vaccine-associated CD4 TCRs spanned spike, dominant at 160-218 and 743-854. With two AZD1222 doses given, Spike-specific TCR breadth and depth both rose. Among spike-specific TCRs, nearly half reportedly target unmutated variant regions. Donors were chiefly white British, with a greater number of females, and clonal diversity was perhaps underestimated.

Repertoires were generated with immunoSEQ multiplex PCR, while TCRdb's copy carries only in-frame clones and drops some. The sample includes about 110,000 clones, roughly 88% of them seen just once. V was pared by 5 bases and J by 0 bases, with 11 bases between. CDR1 and CDR2 (germline): SGHTA, FQGNSA. The length of the CDR3 is 15 residues. For this clone: The antigen is unknown.

V is TRBV7-2 and J is TRBJ1-3, with no clear D. The sample was peripheral blood, taken on day 0 of MenACWY control vaccination. This clonotype originated in an adult in good health. The CDR3 reads CASSVGGSSGNTIYF. The CDR3 DNA sequence: TGTGCCAGCAGCGTCGGAGGGAGCTCTGGAAACACCATATATTTT.